These 24 T cell receptor beta chains came from one sample sequenced in a study of graft-versus-host responses after intestinal transplantation. Assay used: immunoSEQ multiplex PCR; TCRdb lists only in-frame clones, some missing. Of approximately 97,000 clones in the sample, about nine tenths were seen once. No antigens are known for them. This specimen consisted of unstimulated CD8+ T cells sorted from spleen or lymph node cells, obtained before transplant. These receptors were obtained from a human donor who was the organ donor for an intestinal transplant.

The chain recombines TRBV9 with TRBJ1-2, with D perhaps matching TRBD1 (6 bases). This CDR3 region has 16 residues. Trimming left V 0 bases short and J 2 bases short, with 14 bases between. CDR1 and CDR2 (germline): SGDLS, YYNGEE. CDR3 sequence reads: CASSVGLTGENYGYTF. CDR3 DNA sequence: TGTGCCAGCAGCGTAGGTCTGACAGGAGAAAACTATGGCTACACCTTC.

The rearrangement uses TRBV9 and TRBJ1-1, with a tentative D call TRBD1 (5 bases). Germline assignment: CDR1 SGDLS and CDR2 YYNGEE. The V end was cut by 6 bases, the J end by 1 base, with 7 bases between. CDR3 length: 12 residues. CDR3 protein: CASTGPNTEAFF. The CDR3 nucleotides read TGTGCCAGCACAGGGCCGAACACTGAAGCTTTCTTT.

This clone was seen once. The rearrangement joins TRBV15 to TRBJ1-1, with a weak D call TRBD1 (5 bases). The CDR3 has 12 amino acids. The ends were cut back, 4 bases at V and 5 bases at J, with 8 bases in the middle. Per the germline V gene, CDR1 is LNHNV and CDR2 is YYDKDF (reference sequence). CDR3 region: CATSTEGTEAFF. CDR3 in DNA: TGTGCCACCAGCACGGAGGGGACTGAAGCTTTCTTT.

With respect to this clone: One junction end disagrees with the germline gene, perhaps due to a read error. The rearrangement links TRBV2 to TRBJ2-5; the D gene is possibly TRBD2 (5 bases). In germline, CDR1 is SNHLY, CDR2 FYNNEI. The CDR3 covers 12 residues. CDR3 sequence (DNA): TGTGCCAGCAGTGGGGTCGGGGTAGGTGAGGACTTC. Translating it yields CASSGVGVGEDF.

This clone was found once. This rearrangement joins TRBV15 to TRBJ1-2, with D tentatively TRBD1 (6 bases). CDR1 and CDR2 (germline): LNHNV, YYDKDF (reference sequence). V lost 8 bases and J 7 bases, leaving 17 bases between the germline ends. This CDR3 is 13 amino acids long. The CDR3 spells CATWGGAQGGYTF. CDR3 bases: TGTGCCACCTGGGGGGGGGCGCAAGGTGGCTACACCTTC.

This clone was seen once. The chain couples TRBV4-1 to TRBJ2-3; D might be TRBD2 (5 bases). CDR3 length: 16 amino acids. Germline values: CDR1 MGHRA, CDR2 YSYEKL. The ends were cut back, 0 bases at V and 2 bases at J, with 12 bases in the middle. CDR3 nucleotides: TGCGCCAGCAGCCAAGAAGGAGGATCCAACACAGATACGCAGTATTTT. It codes for CASSQEGGSNTDTQYF.

The rearrangement joins TRBV5-4 to TRBJ2-1, with a tentative D call TRBD2 (5 bases). The germline V gene has CDR1 SGHNT and CDR2 YYREEE (reference sequence). The CDR3 length is 14 residues. V lost 1 base and J 0 bases, leaving 5 bases between the germline ends. CDR3 loop: CASSLTSSYNEQFF. CDR3 DNA sequence: TGTGCCAGCAGCTTGACTAGCTCCTACAATGAGCAGTTCTTC.

This chain joins TRBV2 and TRBJ1-1; maybe TRBD1 (6 bases). CDR1 SNHLY and CDR2 FYNNEI come from the germline V gene. V dropped 9 bases and J dropped 4 bases, with 15 bases sitting between them. The CDR3 is 13 residues long. The CDR3 loop is CARGGGQGTEAFF. The CDR3 nucleotides read TGTGCCAGAGGCGGGGGCCAAGGCACTGAAGCTTTCTTT.

The chain joins TRBV15 to TRBJ2-7; no firm D call. This CDR3 spans 12 amino acids. The V end was cut by 3 bases, the J end by 7 bases, with 10 bases between. Looked up from germline, CDR1 is LNHNV and CDR2 is YYDKDF (reference sequence). CDR3 protein: CATSSIAGEQYF. The CDR3 coding sequence is TGTGCCACCAGCAGTATCGCAGGAGAGCAGTACTTC.

The genes are TRBV7-6 and TRBJ2-7, with a possible D match to TRBD2 (6 bases). V dropped 5 bases and J dropped 7 bases, with 18 bases sitting between them. CDR3 length equals 14 residues. Per germline, CDR1 SGHVS and CDR2 FNYEAQ. As DNA, the CDR3 is TGTGCCAGCAGCCACGGGGCCACCGCGGGGGAGCAGTACTTC. The encoded protein is CASSHGATAGEQYF.

The chain combines TRBV6-5 with TRBJ2-7; possible D gene TRBD1, 5 bases. The CDR3 extends over 14 amino acids. V was pared by 0 bases and J by 4 bases, with 10 bases between. Germline assignment: CDR1 MNHEY and CDR2 SVGAGI. The CDR3 here is CASSYSVQGYEQYF. DNA for the CDR3: TGTGCCAGCAGTTACTCGGTGCAGGGTTACGAGCAGTACTTC.

The rearrangement joins TRBV4-1 to TRBJ1-2, with D possibly matching TRBD1 (5 bases). Trimming took 0 bases from V and 6 from J, leaving 11 bases between them. Germline V lookup: CDR1 MGHRA, CDR2 YSYEKL. The CDR3 covers 14 residues. The CDR3 sequence: CASSQEGDVNGYTF. The CDR3 bases are TGCGCCAGCAGCCAAGAAGGGGATGTTAATGGCTACACCTTC.

This clone was picked up a small number of times. J is TRBJ1-1 and V is TRBV29-1; D may be TRBD1 (5 bases). CDR3 length: 14 amino acids. V lost 8 bases to trimming and J lost 4 bases, with 20 bases between them. Per the germline V gene, CDR1 is SQVTM and CDR2 is ANQGSEA. The CDR3 bases are TGCAGCTATGAGGGAGGGCATCAGGGCACTGAAGCTTTCTTT. Translated, it gives CSYEGGHQGTEAFF. The complete variable domain, with remaining parts taken from reference TRBV29-1 and TRBJ1-1, reads SAVISQKPSRDICQRGTSLTIQCQVDSQVTMMFWYRQQPGQSLTLIATANQGSEATYESGFVIDKFPISRPNLTFSTLTVSNMSPEDSSIYLCSYEGGHQGTEAFFGQGTRLTVV.

This chain uses TRBV7-8 with TRBJ1-1; D is perhaps TRBD1 (6 bases). The germline V and J ends were trimmed by 0 bases and 4 bases, with 15 bases remaining between them. Per germline, CDR1 SGHVS and CDR2 FQNEAQ. The CDR3 is 16 residues long. The DNA for the CDR3 is TGTGCCAGCAGCTTAGCCAGGGGTCGATGTTGCACTGAAGCTTTCTTT. Residues: CASSLARGRCCTEAFF.

The chain joins TRBV15 to TRBJ2-3; TRBD1 matches 8 bases. CDR1 is LNHNV and CDR2 is YYDKDF in the germline V gene (reference sequence). The CDR3 extends over 15 amino acids. V lost 3 bases and J lost 3; bases outside the gene matches: 5. CDR3 coding DNA: TGTGCCACCAGCAGCAGGACAGGGAGGACAGATACGCAGTATTTT. This encodes CATSSRTGRTDTQYF.

This clone has just one count. This chain links TRBV7-9 with TRBJ2-1; 11 nucleotides match TRBD2. Germline-derived CDR1 and CDR2 are SEHNR and FQNEAQ (reference sequence). The trim removed 5 bases at V and 5 bases at J, leaving 8 bases unmatched. This CDR3 has 16 residues. This chain's CDR3 is CASSPSTSGTHNEQFF. The DNA for the CDR3 is TGTGCCAGCAGCCCATCGACTAGCGGGACCCACAATGAGCAGTTCTTC.

This clone came up a few times. The chain carries TRBV6-1 and TRBJ1-6; weak D call: TRBD1 (5 bases). The CDR3 is made up of 13 amino acids. Looked up from germline, CDR1 is MNHNS and CDR2 is SASEGT. The V gene lost 6 bases and the J gene lost 13 bases, with 16 bases spanning the gap. The CDR3 protein is CASRPPTESPLHF. The DNA for the CDR3 is TGTGCCAGCAGACCCCCGACAGAATCCCCCCTCCACTTT.

V and J are TRBV7-9 and TRBJ2-7; 10 bases agree with TRBD1. Germline CDR1 and CDR2: SEHNR and FQNEAQ (reference sequence). J lost 6 bases, V lost 5 bases, and 10 bases had no gene match. This CDR3 spans 15 amino acids. The CDR3 DNA follows: TGTGCCAGCAGCCCGCGGGGACAGGGGTTCAGCGAGCAGTACTTC. This codes for CASSPRGQGFSEQYF.

The CDR3 DNA is TGTGCCAGCAGTGAAGGTGCTTCTAGCGGGGGGCAGTGGGAGACCCAGTACTTC. It codes for CASSEGASSGGQWETQYF. The rearrangement joins TRBV6-1 to TRBJ2-5; TRBD2 agrees at 11 bases. There are 18 residues in the CDR3. Losses at the gene ends were 1 base for V and 5 bases for J; bases not matched to a gene: 12. Germline values: CDR1 MNHNS, CDR2 SASEGT.

The chain recombines TRBV30 with TRBJ2-7; 7 bases fit TRBD2. V was clipped by 0 bases and J by 0 bases; unmatched bases: 8. The CDR3 is 16 amino acids. The germline CDR1 and CDR2 sequences are GTSNPN and SVGIG (reference sequence). DNA of the CDR3: TGTGCCTGGAGTGTATATGTGGGGGGGAGCTCCTACGAGCAGTACTTC. This translates into CAWSVYVGGSSYEQYF.

This chain links TRBV19 with TRBJ2-2, with 9 bases aligning to TRBD2. Trimming removed 3 bases from V and 7 bases from J; junction bases left unmatched: 12. Germline V gives CDR1 LNHDA, CDR2 SQIVND (reference sequence). The CDR3 covers 17 residues. The CDR3, as DNA: TGTGCCAGTAGTATTATTCTGCTAGCGGGGTCCATCGGGGAGCTGTTTTTT. It specifies CASSIILLAGSIGELFF.

The gene calls are TRBV5-1 and TRBJ2-3; 12 bases are a match to TRBD2. V dropped 4 bases and J dropped 4; count of bases not matched to a gene: 4. Germline loops: CDR1 SGHRS, CDR2 YFSETQ. The CDR3 loop spans 15 amino acids. CDR3 nucleotide sequence: TGCGCCAGCAGCAGTCTAGCGGGGGGGCCAGATACGCAGTATTTT. This encodes CASSSLAGGPDTQYF.

The gene calls are TRBV29-1 and TRBJ1-1; the D is unclear. This CDR3 spans 11 amino acids. Trimming pared 4 bases from V and 8 bases from J, leaving 11 bases between. The V gene's germline CDR1 is SQVTM and CDR2 ANQGSEA. The CDR3 reads CSVVVTPEAFF. The CDR3 DNA follows: TGCAGCGTTGTGGTAACACCAGAAGCTTTCTTT.

The chain is built from TRBV19 and TRBJ2-6; D call uncertain. The CDR3 runs 14 residues. Germline V gene sequence: CDR1 LNHDA, CDR2 SQIVND (reference sequence). The V gene lost 3 bases and the J gene lost 1 base, with 4 bases spanning the gap. CDR3 DNA: TGTGCCAGTAGTATGACTTCTGGGGCCAACGTCCTGACTTTC. Its translation is CASSMTSGANVLTF.